A single sample is the source of the 9 T cell receptor beta chains below, sequenced in a study of cytomegalovirus exposure and HLA in healthy donors listed by TCRdb under 2017. The library was prepared using the immunoSEQ multiplex PCR assay. A mixture of 60 forward primers for TCR Vbeta segments and 13 reverse primers for TCR Jbeta segments was used in the multiplex PCR. This is the immuneACCESS table as TCRdb keeps it, with only in-frame sequences that have V and J called. A part of the clones is gone; compared with another copy, unresolved V genes explain less than half, and the rest is unexplained. The sample table lists around 150,000 clones, 50% to 75% of them with a count of one. Together, the top ten hold around 2.9% of the sample. The sequencing input was PBMCs. The receptors shown here come from a woman in her twenties or thirties in good health and CMV-seropositive.

This clone appeared once. Other DNA sequences in the same sample also yield this CDR3. The rearrangement joins TRBV29-1 to TRBJ2-7, with 10 nucleotides matching TRBD1. Germline V lookup: CDR1 SQVTM, CDR2 ANQGSEA. The CDR3 spans 13 residues. J lost 3 bases, V lost 2 bases, and 1 base had no gene match. CDR3 sequence: CSVERDRGYEQYF. The DNA of the CDR3 is TGCAGCGTTGAACGGGACAGGGGCTACGAGCAGTACTTC.

This sequence joins TRBV5-1 and TRBJ1-1; no clear D gene. Germline lookup yields CDR1 SGHRS and CDR2 YFSETQ. There are 13 residues in the CDR3. V shed 0 bases and J shed 0 bases, with 3 bases lying between them. This chain's CDR3 is CASSLALNTEAFF. The CDR3 bases are TGCGCCAGCAGCTTGGCTCTGAACACTGAAGCTTTCTTT.

The chain has TRBV29-1 and TRBJ1-3; 7 nucleotides align to TRBD1. Germline CDR1 reads SQVTM; CDR2 reads ANQGSEA. V was clipped by 7 bases and J by 3 bases; unmatched bases: 15. The CDR3 is made up of 16 amino acids. The CDR3 loop reads CSAQAYRGEGGNTIYF. CDR3 coding DNA: TGCAGCGCTCAAGCCTACAGGGGAGAGGGTGGAAACACCATATATTTT.

This chain joins TRBV2 and TRBJ2-7, with D tentatively TRBD1 (6 bases). This CDR3 spans 13 amino acids. V lost 8 bases and J 4 bases, leaving 15 bases between the germline ends. The germline V gene has CDR1 SNHLY and CDR2 FYNNEI. CDR3 sequence (DNA): TGTGCCAGCGGGACATTCGAAAGGTACGAGCAGTACTTC. Its protein product is CASGTFERYEQYF.

The CDR3 DNA is TGTGCCAGCAGTTCCGGGACAGGCCCTCGACTCTATGGCTACACCTTC. Its translation: CASSSGTGPRLYGYTF. This chain connects TRBV7-9 to TRBJ1-2, with 8 nucleotides matching TRBD1. Germline V gene lookup returns CDR1 SEHNR and CDR2 FQNEAQ (reference sequence). This CDR3 is built from 16 residues. V trimming: 6 bases; J trimming: 4 bases; junction bases outside the gene matches: 13.

The chain links TRBV7-8 to TRBJ2-3; perhaps TRBD2 as D (6 bases). V shed 1 base and J shed 5 bases, with 13 bases lying between them. The CDR3 loop spans 15 amino acids. Germline CDR1 is SGHVS and CDR2 is FQNEAQ. CDR3 in amino acids: CASSLGGGRGDTQYF. The DNA for the CDR3 is TGTGCCAGCAGCTTAGGGGGAGGACGGGGAGATACGCAGTATTTT.

This clone was seen only a few times. The rearrangement joins TRBV30 to TRBJ1-2; D is perhaps TRBD1 (6 bases). The germline CDR1 and CDR2 sequences are GTSNPN and SVGIG (reference sequence). Trimming cost V 5 bases and J 6 bases, with 16 bases left between them. This CDR3 spans 13 amino acids. Here the CDR3 reads CAWVVGGYDGYTF. In DNA form, the CDR3 reads TGTGCCTGGGTGGTAGGGGGATATGATGGCTACACCTTC.

The chain is built from TRBV7-9 and TRBJ2-5, with D perhaps matching TRBD2 (5 bases). This CDR3 has 17 residues. The V end lost 3 bases, the J end lost 5 bases, and 22 bases lay between the germline ends. The germline gives CDR1 SEHNR, CDR2 FQNEAQ (reference sequence). This CDR3 reads CASSFPTGNLGDETQYF. In DNA form, the CDR3 reads TGTGCCAGCAGCTTCCCAACTGGGAACTTGGGAGATGAGACCCAGTACTTC.

The gene calls are TRBV18 and TRBJ1-4; 8 bases are a match to TRBD1. CDR1 and CDR2 (germline): KGHSH, LQKENI. This CDR3 region has 15 residues. J lost 7 bases, V lost 0 bases, and 4 bases had no gene match. In DNA form, the CDR3 reads TGTGCCAGCTCACCACCTGCCAGGGGGCTTGAAAAACTGTTTTTT. Encoded protein: CASSPPARGLEKLFF. The variable domain in full, completed from reference TRBV18 and TRBJ1-4, reads NAGVMQNPRHLVRRRGQEARLRCSPMKGHSHVYWYRQLPEEGLKFMVYLQKENIIDESGMPKERFSAEFPKEGPSILRIQQVVRGDSAAYFCASSPPARGLEKLFFGSGTQLSVL.